Only a few counts were recorded for the clone carrying this T cell receptor beta chain. What it binds is not known. Semi-nested PCR with Nested Universal Primer A followed constant-region reverse priming of full-length variable regions. TCRdb reprocessed the 5' RACE reads with MiXCR, giving one entry per CDR3 protein. The table records roughly 10,000 distinct CDR3 sequences, approximately 15% of them present only once. This CDR3 contains 16 residues. CDR1 is MNHEY and CDR2 is SVGEGT in the germline V gene. V lost 5 bases and J lost 4; bases outside the gene matches: 9. Findings and limits, study-wide: Greatest tumor Treg TCR overlap was with tumor naive CD4+ cells.

Tregs were sorted as CD4+CD25+CD127-/low cells. Specimen: Tregs sorted from blood. V and J are TRBV6-2 or TRBV6-3 and TRBJ1-5; 9 bases line up with TRBD1. The origin of this receptor is a female donor with breast cancer. The CDR3 DNA reads TGTGCCAGCAGTCCCGGGACAGGGAGAGGGAATCAGCCCCAGCATTTT. It codes for CASSPGTGRGNQPQHF.